What follows are 30 T cell receptor beta chains derived from one specimen sequenced in a study of identical twins. From the 5' RACE reads, TCRdb called clonotypes with MiXCR, one entry per CDR3 protein. The sample holds more than 1.5 million distinct CDR3 sequences, 25% to 35% seen once. The sample taken for sequencing was cord blood. Source of these receptors: a newborn girl in good health.

This clonotype showed up just a few times. The chain joins TRBV3-1 to TRBJ1-1; 7 nucleotides agree with TRBD1. Per germline, CDR1 LGHDT and CDR2 YNNKEL (reference sequence). After removal of 4 bases from V and 4 bases from J, the junction contained 9 bases not matched to a gene. The CDR3 loop spans 15 amino acids. As DNA, the CDR3 is TGTGCCAGCAGCCCCCGGGACAGAAGAGGCACTGAAGCTTTCTTT. The encoded protein is CASSPRDRRGTEAFF.

The J gene is TRBJ2-1, the V gene TRBV4-2; 16 bases align to TRBD2. V was clipped by 0 bases and J by 7 bases; unmatched bases: 3. Germline assignment: CDR1 LGHNA and CDR2 YNFKEQ. CDR3 length: 17 residues. The CDR3 loop is CASSQDAGLAGGNEQFF. The CDR3 DNA follows: TGTGCCAGCAGCCAAGACGCGGGACTAGCGGGGGGGAATGAGCAGTTCTTC.

This clonotype was observed a few times. This sequence joins TRBV11-2 and TRBJ2-3; D remains ambiguous. Germline values: CDR1 SGHAT, CDR2 FQNNGV. The CDR3 is 14 residues long. Trimming stripped 5 bases from V and 1 base from J, with 10 bases between. For the CDR3, the DNA is TGTGCCAGCAGCGACCTACACCGCACAGATACGCAGTATTTT. This encodes CASSDLHRTDTQYF.

The sample holds a few counts of this clonotype. The CDR3 loop is CAISEKTFYSNQPQHF. Here the CDR3 DNA reads TGTGCCATCAGTGAGAAAACATTTTATAGCAATCAGCCCCAGCATTTT. The chain carries TRBV10-3 and TRBJ1-5; no firm D call. Germline CDR1 and CDR2: ENHRY and SYGVKD. Trimming shortened V by 2 bases and J by 0 bases, and 11 bases separated the two germline ends. The CDR3 spans 16 residues.

In this sample, this clonotype turned up a few times. The genes are TRBV2 and TRBJ2-1; tentative D call: TRBD1 (5 bases). CDR1 is SNHLY and CDR2 is FYNNEI in the germline V gene. Trimming took 5 bases from V and 15 from J, leaving 17 bases between them. There are 12 residues in the CDR3. The CDR3 protein is CASSWGLPRTFF. DNA for the CDR3: TGTGCCAGCAGTTGGGGCCTTCCCCGGACGTTCTTC.

This clonotype was counted at least ten times. The rearrangement joins TRBV7-9 to TRBJ1-2; TRBD1 matches at 7 bases. This CDR3 spans 14 amino acids. The germline CDR1 and CDR2 sequences are SEHNR and FQNEAQ (reference sequence). V lost 2 bases and J lost 3; bases outside the gene matches: 3. The CDR3 nucleotides are TGTGCCAGCAGCTTACCGACAGGGCACTATGGCTACACCTTC. Residues: CASSLPTGHYGYTF.

This clonotype was picked up many times. The chain links TRBV20-1 to TRBJ2-7; D unresolved. Germline CDR1 and CDR2: DFQATT and SNEGSKA (reference sequence). V was shortened by 3 bases and J by 0 bases, with 9 bases between the two germline ends. The CDR3 is made up of 13 amino acids. As DNA, the CDR3 is TGCAGTGCTAGCCGCGGCCCCTCCTACGAGCAGTACTTC. Translating it yields CSASRGPSYEQYF.

The chain carries TRBV5-1 and TRBJ2-5, with 13 bases identical to TRBD2. V lost 7 bases to trimming and J lost 4 bases; unmatched junction nucleotides: 10. The CDR3 consists of 16 residues. Per germline, CDR1 SGHRS and CDR2 YFSETQ. The CDR3 sequence is CASGDGLAGVRETQYF. The DNA for the CDR3 is TGCGCCAGCGGGGATGGACTAGCGGGAGTCAGAGAGACCCAGTACTTC.

Regarding this clonotype: This sequence may be a read error, since a much larger clone differs from it by one base. The V and J genes are TRBV29-1 and TRBJ2-3; D possibly corresponds to TRBD1 (6 bases). Germline V gene data show CDR1 as SQVTM and CDR2 as ANQGSEA. This CDR3 has 13 residues. CDR3 protein: CSVARGSIDTQYF. The CDR3 DNA reads as TGCAGCGTTGCCAGGGGCAGCATAGATACGCAGTATTTT.

J is TRBJ2-5 and V is TRBV2; D uncertain. The CDR3 totals 16 residues. V dropped 2 bases and J dropped 4 bases, with 17 bases sitting between them. The V gene's germline CDR1 is SNHLY and CDR2 FYNNEI. CDR3 in amino acids: CASSEFKTILGETQYF. The CDR3 DNA reads as TGTGCCAGCAGTGAATTTAAGACAATTTTGGGAGAGACCCAGTACTTC.

The sample holds a few counts of this clonotype. The chain links TRBV6-5 to TRBJ2-3, with no clear D. V lost 0 bases, J lost 1 base, and 8 bases lay in between. Germline CDR1 MNHEY, CDR2 SVGAGI. The length of the CDR3 is 15 residues. The chain's CDR3 is CASSYSNLRTDTQYF. In nucleotides, the CDR3 is TGTGCCAGCAGTTACTCGAATCTTCGCACAGATACGCAGTATTTT.

The rearrangement uses TRBV11-2 and TRBJ2-7, with 11 nucleotides matching TRBD2. Trimming at V came to 4 bases and at J to 0 bases, leaving 2 bases not matched to a gene. The CDR3 is 15 amino acids. Germline V gives CDR1 SGHAT, CDR2 FQNNGV. The CDR3 nucleotides read TGTGCCAGCAGCTCGGGACTAGCGGCCTCCTACGAGCAGTACTTC. Translation gives CASSSGLAASYEQYF. Full variable domain (outside the CDR3, taken from reference TRBV11-2 and TRBJ2-7): EAGVAQSPRYKIIEKRQSVAFWCNPISGHATLYWYQQILGQGPKLLIQFQNNGVVDDSQLPKDRFSAERLKGVDSTLKIQPAKLEDSAVYLCASSSGLAASYEQYFGPGTRLTVT.

The sample holds many counts of this clonotype. The chain joins TRBV6-5 to TRBJ1-2; 10 nucleotides agree with TRBD1. This CDR3 spans 16 amino acids. V was pared by 5 bases and J by 2 bases, with 8 bases of the junction left unmatched. Germline lookup yields CDR1 MNHEY and CDR2 SVGAGI. CDR3 loop: CASSPTDRGVNYGYTF. CDR3 DNA: TGTGCCAGCAGTCCAACGGACAGGGGGGTAAACTATGGCTACACCTTC.

This clonotype turned up a few times. CDR3 sequence: CSAQRVARAYNEQFF. Written as DNA, the CDR3 is TGCAGTGCACAGAGGGTTGCGAGGGCCTACAATGAGCAGTTCTTC. The rearrangement joins TRBV20-1 to TRBJ2-1; perhaps TRBD2 as D (5 bases). V dropped 6 bases and J dropped 2 bases, with 17 bases sitting between them. This CDR3 contains 15 residues. Germline V CDR1 and CDR2: DFQATT, SNEGSKA (reference sequence).

The CDR3 sequence: CASSFTSGVNNEQFF. The DNA of the CDR3 is TGCGCCAGCAGCTTCACTAGCGGGGTGAACAATGAGCAGTTCTTC. The J gene is TRBJ2-1, the V gene TRBV5-1, with 10 nucleotides matching TRBD2. V lost 2 bases, J lost 5 bases, and 4 bases stayed unmatched. This CDR3 has 15 residues. Germline CDR1 SGHRS, CDR2 YFSETQ.

This clonotype has only a few counts. The chain combines TRBV4-2 with TRBJ1-4; the D is unclear. The CDR3 contains 17 residues. V was shortened by 0 bases and J by 0 bases, with 11 bases between the two germline ends. Looked up from germline, CDR1 is LGHNA and CDR2 is YNFKEQ. In nucleotides, the CDR3 is TGTGCCAGCAGCCAAGATTCCAACCGTGCAACTAATGAAAAACTGTTTTTT. Translated: CASSQDSNRATNEKLFF.

The rearrangement links TRBV27 to TRBJ2-1, with 9 bases identical to TRBD2. The CDR3 totals 16 residues. Germline V gene sequence: CDR1 MNHEY, CDR2 SMNVEV (reference sequence). V was clipped by 2 bases and J by 8 bases; unmatched bases: 10. In DNA form, the CDR3 reads TGTGCCAGCAGTTTAACCGGTAGCGGGAGAATCGATGAGCAGTTCTTC. Translated: CASSLTGSGRIDEQFF.

This clonotype appeared once. It may be a read error: a sequence one base away is much more abundant. The V gene is TRBV2, the J gene TRBJ2-3, with a weak D call TRBD2 (5 bases). Germline CDR1 SNHLY, CDR2 FYNNEI. This CDR3 is built from 16 residues. Trimming stripped 2 bases from V and 5 bases from J, with 17 bases between. The CDR3 loop is CASSESDGPGKDTQYF. In nucleotides, the CDR3 is TGTGCCAGCAGTGAAAGCGACGGGCCCGGGAAAGATACGCAGTATTTT.

This clonotype was detected only a few times. The rearrangement uses TRBV20-1 and TRBJ1-6; 8 bases match TRBD1. The CDR3 runs to 15 residues. V trimming: 0 bases; J trimming: 9 bases; junction bases outside the gene matches: 7. CDR1 is DFQATT, CDR2 SNEGSKA, per germline (reference sequence). The CDR3: CSARDKDRGSSPLHF. In DNA, the CDR3 is TGCAGTGCTAGAGATAAAGACAGGGGTAGTTCACCCCTCCACTTT.

This rearrangement joins TRBV5-8 to TRBJ2-3, with D hard to call. The V gene lost 0 bases and the J gene lost 7 bases, with 9 bases spanning the gap. Germline CDR1 is SGHTS and CDR2 is YDEGEE. The CDR3 is made up of 13 amino acids. The CDR3 is CASSLGAFHTQYF. The CDR3 DNA sequence: TGTGCCAGCAGCTTGGGGGCCTTTCATACGCAGTATTTT.

The V gene is TRBV20-1, the J gene TRBJ1-4; D uncertain. The CDR3 consists of 14 residues. Germline V gene lookup returns CDR1 DFQATT and CDR2 SNEGSKA (reference sequence). V dropped 4 bases and J dropped 7 bases, with 16 bases sitting between them. Here the CDR3 reads CSAKNGPEVEKLFF. The CDR3 nucleotides read TGCAGTGCTAAAAACGGCCCGGAGGTTGAAAAACTGTTTTTT.

The V and J genes are TRBV5-1 and TRBJ1-6; 8 nucleotides line up with TRBD1. This CDR3 has 15 amino acids. Losses at the gene ends were 3 bases for V and 4 bases for J; bases not matched to a gene: 3. In germline, CDR1 is SGHRS, CDR2 YFSETQ. The CDR3 reads CASSSDRVYNSPLHF. The CDR3 nucleotides read TGCGCCAGCAGCTCGGACAGGGTATATAATTCACCCCTCCACTTT.

This clonotype showed up just once. The rearrangement links TRBV28 to TRBJ2-5; maybe TRBD2 (5 bases). There are 16 residues in the CDR3. Germline-derived CDR1 and CDR2 are MDHEN and SYDVKM. Trimming removed 2 bases at V and 0 bases at J, with 13 bases between. CDR3 DNA sequence: TGTGCCAGCAGTTTAAGTCGGACTGTGTACCAAGAGACCCAGTACTTC. Translation gives CASSLSRTVYQETQYF.

The V gene is TRBV6-5, the J gene TRBJ2-1; D gene ambiguous. V was clipped by 1 base and J by 10 bases, with 14 bases between them. Germline V CDR1 and CDR2: MNHEY, SVGAGI. The CDR3 runs to 14 residues. The CDR3 region is CASSYFGPTGEQFF. The DNA of the CDR3 is TGTGCCAGCAGTTACTTTGGACCGACCGGCGAGCAGTTCTTC.

The J gene is TRBJ2-3, the V gene TRBV27; the D call may be TRBD1 or TRBD2 (5 bases each). The germline CDR1 and CDR2 sequences are MNHEY and SMNVEV (reference sequence). The V and J ends lost 5 bases and 0 bases respectively, with 21 bases between them. The CDR3 length is 18 residues. The CDR3 region has the DNA TGTGCCAGCAGTCTCAGGCTTCTCGGGACGGCAAGCACAGATACGCAGTATTTT. Protein: CASSLRLLGTASTDTQYF.

The chain recombines TRBV12-3 or TRBV12-4 with TRBJ2-1; 8 bases match TRBD2. V gave up 4 bases and J gave up 7 bases; unmatched junction bases: 9. This CDR3 has 15 amino acids. The CDR3 nucleotides read TGTGCCAGCAGTTCTTCCGGGACTAGACGGAATGAGCAGTTCTTC. As protein: CASSSSGTRRNEQFF.

CDR3 in DNA: TGTGCCAGCAGCGCAGCCCCCTATGGCTACACCTTC. Its protein product is CASSAAPYGYTF. The V call is TRBV5-6, the J call TRBJ1-2; D unresolved. The CDR3 length is 12 residues. V shed 4 bases and J shed 4 bases, with 8 bases lying between them. CDR1 is SGHDT, CDR2 YYEEEE, per germline.

About this clonotype: At one end the junction does not follow the germline gene, possibly because of a read error. The rearrangement uses TRBV5-5 and TRBJ2-5; D is uncertain. The J call may be faulty, since TRBJ2-7 better matches the DNA end. The CDR3 has 12 residues. The germline CDR1 and CDR2 sequences are SGHKS and YYEKEE (reference sequence). CDR3 DNA: TGTGCCGGCAGCTTTGCGTTAAACGAGCAGTACTTC. Its protein product is CAGSFALNEQYF.

This clonotype appeared a few times. The chain links TRBV12-3 or TRBV12-4 to TRBJ2-3, with TRBD1 matching 7 bases. The trim removed 5 bases at V and 2 bases at J, leaving 10 bases unmatched. This CDR3 has 16 residues. CDR3 bases: TGTGCCAGCAGTCAACTCGCAGGGGGACCCACAGATACGCAGTATTTT. Its protein product is CASSQLAGGPTDTQYF.

Points on this clonotype: A read error is possible here, since a much larger clone lies one base away. The genes are TRBV24-1 and TRBJ2-5; D assignment may be TRBD1 or TRBD2 (5 bases each). The J call is uncertain, as TRBJ2-7 better fits the DNA end. This CDR3 spans 12 amino acids. The germline V gene encodes CDR1 KGHDR and CDR2 SFDVKD. The DNA of the CDR3 is TGTGCCACCAGTGATTTGGGGGGCGAGCAGTACTTC. As protein: CATSDLGGEQYF.